This T cell receptor beta chain is from a study of PD-1 blockade in classical Hodgkin lymphoma. A single count supports this clone. The antigen remains unidentified. Study conclusions and caveats: Compared with baseline, CD4+ but not CD8+ TCR diversity had risen significantly by C4D1.

The time point is: cycle 4 day 1 (C4D1), after less than 7 weeks of nivolumab. Each patient experienced a relapse that followed autologous stem cell transplantation, and brentuximab vedotin exposure varied. CDR3 length: 13 residues. The germline CDR1 and CDR2 sequences are SGHRS and YFSETQ. With 4 bases removed from V and 3 bases from J, the gap between germline ends came to 10 bases. The protocol was immunoSEQ multiplex PCR, while the TCRdb copy is restricted to in-frame clones and leaves out a portion. The sample contains tens of thousands of clones, nearly 90% of which appear only once. The chain employs TRBV5-1 and TRBJ1-1; D ambiguous. The sample in question was peripheral blood mononuclear cells (PBMCs), obtained before the fourth cycle of nivolumab. The TCR was taken from a human donor with classical Hodgkin lymphoma. The CDR3 spells CASSEDGDTEAFF. CDR3 in DNA: TGCGCCAGCAGCGAGGACGGGGACACTGAAGCTTTCTTT.